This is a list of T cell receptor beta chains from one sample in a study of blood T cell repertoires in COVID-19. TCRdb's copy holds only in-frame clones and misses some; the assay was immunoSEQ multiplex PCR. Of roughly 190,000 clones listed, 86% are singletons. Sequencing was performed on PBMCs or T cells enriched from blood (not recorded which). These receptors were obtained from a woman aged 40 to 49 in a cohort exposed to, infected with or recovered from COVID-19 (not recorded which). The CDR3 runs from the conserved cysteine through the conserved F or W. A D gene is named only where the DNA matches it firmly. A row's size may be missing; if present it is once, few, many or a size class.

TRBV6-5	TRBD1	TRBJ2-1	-	CASSYAGTGLINEQFF	TGTGCCAGCAGTTACGCCGGGACAGGGTTGATCAATGAGCAGTTCTTC
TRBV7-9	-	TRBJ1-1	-	CASRPGLLEAFF	TGTGCCAGCAGACCAGGCTTGCTTGAAGCTTTCTTT
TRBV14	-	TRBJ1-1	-	CASSQGRESEAFF	TGTGCCAGCAGCCAAGGGCGGGAGAGTGAAGCTTTCTTT
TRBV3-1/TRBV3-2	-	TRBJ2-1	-	CASSQDTSKNEQFF	TGTGCCAGCAGCCAAGACACTAGCAAGAATGAGCAGTTCTTC
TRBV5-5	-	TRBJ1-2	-	CASFFGTTSYGYTF	TGTGCCAGCTTTTTCGGGACAACCTCGTACGGCTACACCTTC
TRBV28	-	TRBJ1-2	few	CAISFAGFYGYTF	TGTGCCATCTCCTTCGCGGGTTTCTATGGCTACACCTTC
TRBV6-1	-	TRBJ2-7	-	CASSEGLDSSYEQYF	TGTGCCAGCAGTGAAGGCTTGGACAGCTCCTACGAGCAGTACTTC
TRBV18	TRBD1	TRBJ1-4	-	CASSQTGGTNEKLFF	TGTGCCAGCTCACAAACAGGGGGCACTAATGAAAAACTGTTTTTT
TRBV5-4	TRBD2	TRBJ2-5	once	CASSHPTLAGGQETQYF	TGTGCCAGCAGCCATCCCACACTAGCGGGGGGGCAAGAGACCCAGTACTTC
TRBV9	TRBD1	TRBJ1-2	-	CASSPQGANYGYTF	TGTGCCAGCAGCCCGCAGGGGGCCAATTATGGCTACACCTTC
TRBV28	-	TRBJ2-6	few	CASSPSTVSGANVLTF	TGTGCCAGCAGTCCATCAACAGTCTCTGGGGCCAACGTCCTGACTTTC
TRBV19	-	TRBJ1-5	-	CASTPGINQPQHF	TGTGCCAGTACCCCGGGGATCAATCAGCCCCAGCATTTT
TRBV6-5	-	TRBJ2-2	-	CASSYSGLLAGELFF	TGTGCCAGCAGTTACTCGGGCCTACTGGCCGGGGAGCTGTTTTTT
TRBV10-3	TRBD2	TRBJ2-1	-	CASEGSGGDNEQFF	TGTGCGAGCGAGGGGAGCGGGGGGGACAATGAGCAGTTCTTC
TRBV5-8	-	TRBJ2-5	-	CASSLDSPPEETQYF	TGTGCCAGCAGCCTGGACAGTCCTCCCGAAGAGACCCAGTACTTC
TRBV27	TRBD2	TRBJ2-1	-	CASSQRTSGNEQFF	TGTGCCAGCAGTCAAAGGACTAGTGGTAATGAGCAGTTCTTC
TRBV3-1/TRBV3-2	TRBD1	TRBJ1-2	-	CASSQRTGGRGGYTF	TGTGCCAGCAGCCAAAGGACAGGGGGCCGGGGTGGCTACACCTTC
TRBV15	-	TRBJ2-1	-	CATSWRDNEQFF	TGTGCCACCAGCTGGAGAGACAATGAGCAGTTCTTC
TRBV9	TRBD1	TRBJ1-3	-	CASSVGQGYSGNTIYF	TGTGCCAGCAGCGTAGGACAGGGCTACTCTGGAAACACCATATATTTT
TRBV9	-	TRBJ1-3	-	CASSVASSGNTIYF	TGTGCCAGCAGCGTAGCTTCCTCTGGAAACACCATATATTTT
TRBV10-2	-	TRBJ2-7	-	CASSEKWRSYEQYF	TGCGCCAGCAGTGAGAAATGGCGGTCCTACGAGCAGTACTTC
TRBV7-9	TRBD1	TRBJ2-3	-	CASTPVDRGTDTQYF	TGTGCCAGCACCCCGGTGGACAGGGGTACAGATACGCAGTATTTT
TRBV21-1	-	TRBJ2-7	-	CASKRDRPYGQYF	TGTGCCAGCAAGAGGGACAGGCCCTACGGGCAGTACTTC
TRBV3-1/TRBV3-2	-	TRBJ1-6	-	CASSQGEGISLHF	TGTGCCAGCAGCCAAGGCGAGGGTATTTCCCTCCACTTT
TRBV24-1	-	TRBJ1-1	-	CATSDFRQGSGVFF	TGTGCCACCAGTGATTTTCGGCAGGGTTCAGGGGTTTTCTTT
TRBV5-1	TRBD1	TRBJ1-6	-	CASSLVSTGVSPLHF	TGCGCCAGCAGCTTGGTTTCCACAGGGGTATCACCCCTCCACTTT
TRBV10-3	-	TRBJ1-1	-	CAITGPQGSEAFF	TGTGCCATAACCGGACCCCAGGGTAGTGAAGCTTTCTTT
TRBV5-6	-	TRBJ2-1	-	CASSLGSATGQFF	TGTGCCAGCAGCTTGGGTAGCGCCACGGGGCAGTTCTTC
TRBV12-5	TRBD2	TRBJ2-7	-	CASAPPLAGGPEQYF	TGTGCTAGTGCCCCCCCGCTAGCGGGAGGGCCAGAGCAGTACTTC
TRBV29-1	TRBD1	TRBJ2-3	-	CSARTGGADTQYF	TGCAGCGCCCGGACAGGGGGGGCAGATACGCAGTATTTT
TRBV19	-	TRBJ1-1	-	CASNMNTEAFF	TGTGCCAGTAATATGAACACTGAAGCTTTCTTT
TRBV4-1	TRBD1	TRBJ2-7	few	CASSQVVGTGWGEQYF	TGCGCCAGCAGCCAAGTCGTCGGGACAGGGTGGGGCGAGCAGTACTTC